This T cell receptor beta chain was profiled in a study of blood T cell repertoires in COVID-19. This CDR3 is 15 amino acids long. The V gene end was trimmed by 5 bases and the J gene end by 4 bases; junction bases not matched to a gene: 9. Germline V gene data show CDR1 as SGHAT and CDR2 as FQDESV (reference sequence). Using immunoSEQ multiplex PCR, the repertoire was profiled, and TCRdb retains in-frame clones only, with some absent. The data hold approximately 45,000 clones, with over 80% observed a single time. Sequencing was carried out using peripheral blood. This clonotype originated in a woman aged 40 to 49 with acute or convalescent COVID-19. This chain links TRBV11-1 with TRBJ2-3; 7 nucleotides match TRBD1. For the CDR3, the DNA is TGTGCCAGCAGCCCACTAGGGGGCCGGGCAGATACGCAGTATTTT. Translation: CASSPLGGRADTQYF.